This TCR beta chain originates from a study of breast tumors, draining lymph nodes, adjacent tissues. This clonotype has ten or more counts. The antigen is not known. Study-wide points: Findings are consistent with lymph node origin and intratumoral expansion of most tumor T cells. Tumor repertoires ranked between lymph nodes and nontumor tissue in diversity, with V and J gene preferences. Luminal-like breast cancer showed significantly higher tumor–nontumor repertoire similarity than basal-like.

Breast cancer patients provided tissue from their axillary draining lymph nodes. Using its own MiXCR run on the multiplex PCR reads, TCRdb lists one record per CDR3 protein. The sample includes around 130,000 distinct CDR3 sequences, around 20% seen only once; the top ten take roughly 2%. Sequenced sample: axillary lymph node tissue. This TCR was recovered from a female donor with breast cancer. Some clones in this sample may be carry-over from other donors' samples.

The chain's CDR3 is CSARGTSGRGGETQYF. The CDR3 region has the DNA TGCAGTGCTAGAGGGACTAGCGGGAGGGGGGGAGAGACCCAGTACTTC. The rearrangement uses TRBV20-1 and TRBJ2-5, with 15 nucleotides matching TRBD2. CDR1 and CDR2 from the germline V gene are DFQATT and SNEGSKA (reference sequence). CDR3 length equals 16 residues. After removal of 1 base from V and 4 bases from J, the junction contained 4 bases not matched to a gene.